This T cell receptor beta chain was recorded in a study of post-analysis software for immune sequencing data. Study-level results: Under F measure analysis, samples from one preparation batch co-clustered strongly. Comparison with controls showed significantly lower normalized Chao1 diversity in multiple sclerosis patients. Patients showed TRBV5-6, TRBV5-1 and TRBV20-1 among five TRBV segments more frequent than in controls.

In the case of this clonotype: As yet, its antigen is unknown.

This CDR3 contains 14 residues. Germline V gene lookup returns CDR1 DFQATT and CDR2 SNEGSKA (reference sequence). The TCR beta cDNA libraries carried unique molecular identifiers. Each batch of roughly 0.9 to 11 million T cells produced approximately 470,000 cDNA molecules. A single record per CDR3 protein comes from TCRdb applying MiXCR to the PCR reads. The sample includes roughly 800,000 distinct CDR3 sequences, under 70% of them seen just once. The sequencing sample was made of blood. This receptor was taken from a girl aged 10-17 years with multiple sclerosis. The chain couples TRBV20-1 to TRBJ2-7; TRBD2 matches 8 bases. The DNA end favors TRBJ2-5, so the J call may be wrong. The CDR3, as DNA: TGCAGTGCCCCCCTGCGGGGGGTGGAAGAGACCCAGTACTTC. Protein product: CSAPLRGVEETQYF.